This entry is about one T cell receptor beta chain. No antigen is known for it. This entry is derived from a study of cytomegalovirus exposure and HLA in healthy donors. General observations from the study: Later, TCR association rates were found to vary by HLA locus, highest for DRB1 and lowest for HLA-C. With further analysis later on, most CMV-associated TCR beta chains appeared HLA-restricted.

The primer mix had 60 Vbeta and 13 Jbeta primers. Produced via immunoSEQ multiplex PCR; TCRdb's table is partial and in-frame only. Of some 200,000 clones listed, about 70% were seen once; the top ten hold about 3%. CDR1 and CDR2 from the germline V gene are MNHNS and SASEGT. V lost 5 bases to trimming and J lost 8 bases, with 12 bases between them. The CDR3 runs 13 residues. V usage is TRBV6-1 and J usage is TRBJ1-4; D is perhaps TRBD1 (6 bases). The TCR sequence derives from a man aged 40-50 years in good health and CMV-seropositive. Sequences were obtained from PBMCs. The CDR3 nucleotides are TGTGCCAGCAGTACCGGACAGCAAGAAAAACTGTTTTTT. The encoded protein is CASSTGQQEKLFF.